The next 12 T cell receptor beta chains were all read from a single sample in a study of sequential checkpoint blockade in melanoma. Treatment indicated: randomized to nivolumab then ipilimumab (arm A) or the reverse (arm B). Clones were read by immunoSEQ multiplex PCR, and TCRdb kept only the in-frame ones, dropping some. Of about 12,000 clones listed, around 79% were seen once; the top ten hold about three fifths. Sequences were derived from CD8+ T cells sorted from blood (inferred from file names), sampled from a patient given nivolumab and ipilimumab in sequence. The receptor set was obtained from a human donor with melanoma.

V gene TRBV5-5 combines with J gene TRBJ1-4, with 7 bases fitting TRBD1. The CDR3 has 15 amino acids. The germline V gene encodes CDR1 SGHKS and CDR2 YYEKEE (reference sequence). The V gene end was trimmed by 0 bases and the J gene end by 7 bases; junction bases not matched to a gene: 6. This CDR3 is CASSLDRQGGEKLFF. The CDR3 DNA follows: TGTGCCAGCAGCTTGGACAGACAGGGCGGTGAAAAACTGTTTTTT.

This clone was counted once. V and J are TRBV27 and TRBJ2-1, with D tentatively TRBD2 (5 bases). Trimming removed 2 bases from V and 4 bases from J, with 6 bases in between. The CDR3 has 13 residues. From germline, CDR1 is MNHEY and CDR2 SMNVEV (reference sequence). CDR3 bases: TGTGCCAGCAGTTTAGGACTGTACAATGAGCAGTTCTTC. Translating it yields CASSLGLYNEQFF.

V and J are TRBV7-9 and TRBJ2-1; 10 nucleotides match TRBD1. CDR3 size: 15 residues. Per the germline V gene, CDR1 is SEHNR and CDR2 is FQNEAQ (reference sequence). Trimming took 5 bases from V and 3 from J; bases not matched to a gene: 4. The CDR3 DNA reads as TGTGCCAGCAGCCAGACAGGGGGCGTCTACAATGAGCAGTTCTTC. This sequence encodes CASSQTGGVYNEQFF.

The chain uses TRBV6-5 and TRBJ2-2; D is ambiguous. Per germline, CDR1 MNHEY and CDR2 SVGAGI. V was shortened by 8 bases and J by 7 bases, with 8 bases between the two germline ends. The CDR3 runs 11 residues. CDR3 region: CASQHVGELFF. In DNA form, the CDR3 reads TGTGCCAGCCAACACGTCGGGGAGCTGTTTTTT.

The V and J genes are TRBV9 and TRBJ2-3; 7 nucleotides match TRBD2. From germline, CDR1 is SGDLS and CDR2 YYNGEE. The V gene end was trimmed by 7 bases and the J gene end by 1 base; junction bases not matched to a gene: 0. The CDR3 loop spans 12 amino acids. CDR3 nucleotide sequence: TGTGCCAGCGGGGGGGGCACAGATACGCAGTATTTT. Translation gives CASGGGTDTQYF.

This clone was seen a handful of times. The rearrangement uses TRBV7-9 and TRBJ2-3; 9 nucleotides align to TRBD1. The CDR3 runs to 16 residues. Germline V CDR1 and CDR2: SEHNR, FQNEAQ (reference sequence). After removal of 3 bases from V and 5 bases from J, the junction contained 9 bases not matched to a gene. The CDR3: CASSLGQGLTGDTQYF. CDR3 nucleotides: TGTGCCAGCAGCTTGGGACAGGGACTCACAGGAGATACGCAGTATTTT. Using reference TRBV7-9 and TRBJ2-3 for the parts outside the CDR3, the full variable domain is DTGVSQNPRHKITKRGQNVTFRCDPISEHNRLYWYRQTLGQGPEFLTYFQNEAQLEKSRLLSDRFSAERPKGSFSTLEIQRTEQGDSAMYLCASSLGQGLTGDTQYFGPGTRLTVL.

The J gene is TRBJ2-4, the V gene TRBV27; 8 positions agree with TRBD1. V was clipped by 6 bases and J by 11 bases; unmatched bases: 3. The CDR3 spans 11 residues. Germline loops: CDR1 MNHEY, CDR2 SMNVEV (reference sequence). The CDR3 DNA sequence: TGTGCCAGCAGAGGACAGGGACTTCAGTACTTC. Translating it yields CASRGQGLQYF.

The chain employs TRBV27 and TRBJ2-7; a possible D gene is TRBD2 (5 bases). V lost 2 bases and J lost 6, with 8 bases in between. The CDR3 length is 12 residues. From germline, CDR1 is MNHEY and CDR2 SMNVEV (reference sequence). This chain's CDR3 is CASSLPGGEQYF. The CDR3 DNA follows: TGTGCCAGCAGTTTACCAGGAGGCGAGCAGTACTTC.

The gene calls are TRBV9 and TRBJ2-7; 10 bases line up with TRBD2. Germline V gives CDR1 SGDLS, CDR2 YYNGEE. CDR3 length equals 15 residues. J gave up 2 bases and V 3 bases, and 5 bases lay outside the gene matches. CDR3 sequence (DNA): TGTGCCAGCAGCGCTAGCGGGGGATCGCCCTACGAGCAGTACTTC. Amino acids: CASSASGGSPYEQYF.

CDR3 in amino acids: CASSEGRSNQPQHF. The CDR3, as DNA: TGTGCCAGTAGTGAAGGGAGGAGCAATCAGCCCCAGCATTTT. The J gene is TRBJ1-5, the V gene TRBV19, with D uncertain. This CDR3 comprises 14 residues. The germline V and J ends were trimmed by 5 bases and 1 base, with 9 bases remaining between them. CDR1 is LNHDA, CDR2 SQIVND, per germline (reference sequence). Together with reference TRBV19 and TRBJ1-5, the CDR3 gives the full variable domain: DGGITQSPKYLFRKEGQNVTLSCEQNLNHDAMYWYRQDPGQGLRLIYYSQIVNDFQKGDIAEGYSVSREKKESFPLTVTSAQKNPTAFYLCASSEGRSNQPQHFGDGTRLSIL.

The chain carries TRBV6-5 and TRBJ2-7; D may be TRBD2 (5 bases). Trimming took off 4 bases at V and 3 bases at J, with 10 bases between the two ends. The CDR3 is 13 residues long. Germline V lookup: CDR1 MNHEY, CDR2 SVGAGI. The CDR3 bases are TGTGCCAGCAGTTCGCTCACTAGCTACGAGCAGTACTTC. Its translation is CASSSLTSYEQYF.

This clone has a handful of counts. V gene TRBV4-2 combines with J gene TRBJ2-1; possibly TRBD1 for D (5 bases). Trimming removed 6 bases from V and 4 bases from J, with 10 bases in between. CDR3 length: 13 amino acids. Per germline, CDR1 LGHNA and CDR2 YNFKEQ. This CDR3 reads CASRSDSYNEQFF. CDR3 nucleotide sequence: TGTGCCAGCAGATCCGACAGTTACAATGAGCAGTTCTTC.